Each of the 15 T cell receptor beta chains below was sequenced from the same sample in a study of cytomegalovirus exposure and HLA in healthy donors. The study ran its PCR with 60 Vbeta and 13 Jbeta primers. Sequenced by immunoSEQ multiplex PCR; TCRdb stores in-frame clones only, minus some. The table shows more than 100,000 clones, with 15% occurring only once. Sequences were obtained from PBMCs. The receptors stem from a young woman in good health and CMV-seronegative.

A few counts support this clone. The V gene is TRBV27, the J gene TRBJ2-3, with TRBD2 matching 14 bases. Germline V gene sequence: CDR1 MNHEY, CDR2 SMNVEV (reference sequence). There are 16 residues in the CDR3. V lost 5 bases and J lost 4; bases outside the gene matches: 5. The CDR3 bases are TGTGCCAGCAGTCCCCGACTAGCGGGAGGGTCAGATACGCAGTATTTT. It translates to CASSPRLAGGSDTQYF.

This clone was seen only a few times. The chain has TRBV19 and TRBJ1-2; weak D call: TRBD1 (6 bases). Trimming shortened V by 4 bases and J by 8 bases, and 20 bases separated the two germline ends. Germline CDR1 reads LNHDA; CDR2 reads SQIVND (reference sequence). The CDR3 sequence is 15 residues long. The CDR3 DNA follows: TGTGCCAGTAGTACTTCGACAGGTCATTTGGGCGGCTACACCTTC. Its translation is CASSTSTGHLGGYTF.

The CDR3 sequence: CASSQDTQYF. DNA for the CDR3: TGTGCCAGTAGTCAAGATACGCAGTATTTT. V usage is TRBV19 and J usage is TRBJ2-3; the D is unclear. Germline V gives CDR1 LNHDA, CDR2 SQIVND (reference sequence). V dropped 5 bases and J dropped 5 bases, with 2 bases sitting between them. The CDR3 loop spans 10 amino acids.

This clone has just a few counts. The DNA for the CDR3 is TGCAGCGTTGAACCACAGGGGTCGTTCACTGAAGCTTTCTTT. The encoded protein is CSVEPQGSFTEAFF. The V and J genes are TRBV29-1 and TRBJ1-1, with TRBD1 identical over 7 bases. Germline trimming cut 2 bases from V and 4 bases from J; bases unmatched to any gene: 7. Germline V lookup: CDR1 SQVTM, CDR2 ANQGSEA. The CDR3 runs 14 residues.

This clone was found a few times. The V gene is TRBV12-5, the J gene TRBJ1-2; 7 bases match TRBD1. The CDR3 length is 14 residues. Trimming cost V 7 bases and J 2 bases; bases outside gene matches: 7. Per the germline V gene, CDR1 is LGHNT and CDR2 is FRNRAP. CDR3 sequence: CASALDRANYGYTF. CDR3 in DNA: TGTGCTAGTGCCCTCGACAGGGCCAACTATGGCTACACCTTC.

This clone was recorded a few times. V is TRBV5-5 and J is TRBJ1-1; 9 bases map to TRBD1. Germline CDR1 reads SGHKS; CDR2 reads YYEKEE (reference sequence). With V trimmed by 2 bases and J by 5 bases, 7 bases remained unmatched. This CDR3 contains 15 residues. CDR3 sequence: CASSLSDRGYTEAFF. In DNA form, the CDR3 reads TGTGCCAGCAGCTTAAGCGACAGGGGGTATACTGAAGCTTTCTTT.

This clone was recorded a few times. This rearrangement joins TRBV27 to TRBJ2-3, with D perhaps TRBD1 (6 bases). Germline lookup yields CDR1 MNHEY and CDR2 SMNVEV (reference sequence). This CDR3 region has 15 residues. Trimming took off 4 bases at V and 2 bases at J, with 13 bases between the two ends. CDR3 sequence (DNA): TGTGCCAGCAGTTACGACAGGTCTTACACAGATACGCAGTATTTT. Its translation is CASSYDRSYTDTQYF.

The chain uses TRBV6-1 and TRBJ1-1; 10 bases map to TRBD1. Per germline, CDR1 MNHNS and CDR2 SASEGT. The CDR3 runs 15 residues. J lost 1 base, V lost 6 bases, and 5 bases had no gene match. The CDR3 loop is CASRTGGAGNTEAFF. In DNA, the CDR3 is TGTGCCAGCAGGACAGGGGGCGCGGGGAACACTGAAGCTTTCTTT.

Only a few counts were recorded for this clone. The J gene is TRBJ2-5, the V gene TRBV7-2; perhaps TRBD1 as D (6 bases). Germline CDR1 is SGHTA and CDR2 is FQGNSA. Between the trimmed V and J ends, which lost 2 bases and 1 base, there was a span of 8 bases. This CDR3 has 14 amino acids. The CDR3 coding sequence is TGTGCCAGCAGCTTACAGGGGTTCCAAGAGACCCAGTACTTC. This translates into CASSLQGFQETQYF.

The chain links TRBV11-2 to TRBJ2-7, with 8 bases matching TRBD1. The CDR3 is 15 amino acids. J gave up 3 bases and V 1 base, and 5 bases lay outside the gene matches. Germline V gives CDR1 SGHAT, CDR2 FQNNGV. The CDR3 nucleotides are TGTGCCAGCAGCTTAGGCCGGGACAGGCTCTACGAGCAGTACTTC. Encoded protein: CASSLGRDRLYEQYF.

The chain uses TRBV2 and TRBJ2-7, with 8 nucleotides matching TRBD2. Germline assignment: CDR1 SNHLY and CDR2 FYNNEI. The CDR3 runs to 14 residues. V lost 8 bases to trimming and J lost 4 bases; unmatched junction nucleotides: 10. The DNA of the CDR3 is TGTGCCAGCGACCGGGAGGGGATGGTATACGAGCAGTACTTC. It encodes CASDREGMVYEQYF. The full variable domain, with the rest looked up from reference TRBV2 and TRBJ2-7, is EPEVTQTPSHQVTQMGQEVILRCVPISNHLYFYWYRQILGQKVEFLVSFYNNEISEKSEIFDDQFSVERPDGSNFTLKIRSTKLEDSAMYFCASDREGMVYEQYFGPGTRLTVT.

The V call is TRBV10-3, the J call TRBJ1-2; TRBD1 matches 9 bases. Trimming removed 2 bases from V and 7 bases from J; junction bases left unmatched: 11. The CDR3 has 16 residues. The germline V gene encodes CDR1 ENHRY and CDR2 SYGVKD. CDR3 protein: CAISEPGTGKESGYTF. As DNA, the CDR3 is TGTGCCATCAGTGAGCCCGGGACAGGGAAAGAGAGTGGCTACACCTTC.

The chain links TRBV2 to TRBJ2-7, with D maybe TRBD2 (5 bases). CDR1 is SNHLY, CDR2 FYNNEI, per germline. V was pared by 6 bases and J by 2 bases, with 17 bases between. The CDR3 is made up of 15 amino acids. The CDR3 here is CASRHEAGGTYEQYF. The CDR3, as DNA: TGTGCCAGCAGACACGAGGCGGGCGGAACCTACGAGCAGTACTTC.

This clone was recorded a few times. The chain carries TRBV10-1 and TRBJ2-1, with 7 bases matching TRBD1. Germline V CDR1 and CDR2: WNHNN, SYGVQD (reference sequence). With V trimmed by 5 bases and J by 7 bases, 11 bases remained unmatched. CDR3 length: 15 amino acids. Written as DNA, the CDR3 is TGCGCCAGCAGTCGTACAGGGGTGGGAAGGAATGAGCAGTTCTTC. Residues: CASSRTGVGRNEQFF.

The chain uses TRBV7-3 and TRBJ1-2; possible D gene TRBD1, 6 bases. The V end lost 5 bases, the J end lost 10 bases, and 20 bases lay between the germline ends. The CDR3 is made up of 14 amino acids. Per the germline V gene, CDR1 is SGHTA and CDR2 is FQGTGA. The CDR3 reads CASSPVGEQGIYTF. CDR3 DNA: TGTGCCAGCAGCCCAGTGGGGGAACAGGGTATCTACACCTTC.